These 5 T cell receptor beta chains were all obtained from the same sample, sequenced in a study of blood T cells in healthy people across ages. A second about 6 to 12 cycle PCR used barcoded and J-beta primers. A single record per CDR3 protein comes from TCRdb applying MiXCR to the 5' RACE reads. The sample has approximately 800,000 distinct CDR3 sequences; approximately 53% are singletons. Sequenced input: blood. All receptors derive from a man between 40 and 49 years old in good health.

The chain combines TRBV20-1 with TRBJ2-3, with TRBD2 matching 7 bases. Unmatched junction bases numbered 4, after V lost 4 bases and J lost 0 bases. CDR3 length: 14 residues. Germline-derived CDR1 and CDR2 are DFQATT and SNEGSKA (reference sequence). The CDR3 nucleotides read TGCAGTGCTACCACTAGCGTTAGCACAGATACGCAGTATTTT. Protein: CSATTSVSTDTQYF.

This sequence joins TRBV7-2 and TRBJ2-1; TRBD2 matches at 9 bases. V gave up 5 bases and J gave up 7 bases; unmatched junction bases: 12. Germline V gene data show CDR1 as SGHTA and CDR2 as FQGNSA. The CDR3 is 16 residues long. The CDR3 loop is CASSKEEAGGGNEQFF. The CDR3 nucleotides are TGTGCCAGCAGCAAAGAGGAAGCGGGAGGTGGGAATGAGCAGTTCTTC.

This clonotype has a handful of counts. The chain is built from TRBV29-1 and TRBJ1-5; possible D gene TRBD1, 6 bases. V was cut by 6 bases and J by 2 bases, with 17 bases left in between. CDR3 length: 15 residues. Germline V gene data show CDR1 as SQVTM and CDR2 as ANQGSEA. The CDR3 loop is CSVVPWGQGNQPQHF. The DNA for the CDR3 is TGCAGCGTAGTACCCTGGGGGCAGGGCAATCAGCCCCAGCATTTT.

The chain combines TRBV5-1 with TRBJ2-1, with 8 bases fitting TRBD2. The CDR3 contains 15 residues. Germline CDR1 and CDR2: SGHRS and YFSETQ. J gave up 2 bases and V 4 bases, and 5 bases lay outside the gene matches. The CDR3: CASSGGTSTYNEQFF. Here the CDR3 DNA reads TGCGCCAGCAGCGGCGGGACTAGTACCTACAATGAGCAGTTCTTC.

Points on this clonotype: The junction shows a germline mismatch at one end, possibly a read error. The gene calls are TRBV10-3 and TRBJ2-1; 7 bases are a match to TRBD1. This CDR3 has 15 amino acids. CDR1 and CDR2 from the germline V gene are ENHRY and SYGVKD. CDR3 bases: TGTGCTATCAGTGGTGGCCGGGACAGAGAAGAGACCCAGTTCTTC. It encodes CAISGGRDREETQFF.